This T cell receptor beta chain was identified in a study of shared clonotypes between healthy human individuals. Study-wide context: Aged 18 to 49, the donors were a couple of women and a few men. Study results and limitations: Clonotypes which were not shared had lower generation probabilities than clonotypes that all four donors shared.

The assay ran at deep level. Some clones are missing from TCRdb's copy, which holds only in-frame ones; the method was immunoSEQ multiplex PCR. Found here are about a million clones, about 80% of them singletons; the top ten hold approximately 0.95%. A word on this clone: Its specificity is unknown.

The origin of this receptor is a man younger than 35 in good health. Some clones in this sample may be carry-over from other donors' samples. The sequenced material came from memory CD4+ T cells from PBMCs. This sample's subset: CD45RA-negative fraction.

CDR3 sequence reads: CASSSPTGGRYGYTF. In DNA form, the CDR3 reads TGTGCCAGCAGTTCCCCGACAGGGGGCCGATATGGCTACACCTTC. The V call is TRBV6-5, the J call TRBJ1-2, with 10 bases identical to TRBD1. The CDR3 covers 15 residues. V lost 4 bases, J lost 5 bases, and 7 bases stayed unmatched. Germline CDR1 reads MNHEY; CDR2 reads SVGAGI.